This is a list of T cell receptor beta chains from one sample in a study of T cell repertoires in cytomegalovirus infection. TCRdb fed the reads into MiXCR, producing one record per CDR3 protein. The sample includes some 130,000 distinct CDR3 sequences, 7% to 9.5% of them seen just once. The sequencing sample was made of PBMCs. The receptor set was obtained from a human donor in good health (CMV status not recorded). Some clones in this sample may be carry-over from other donors' samples. Each CDR3 is given with its conserved first and last residue. D genes are given only for firm matches. For some rows the clone size is stated as once, few or many, or as a class when expanded; others skip it.

j_gene	v_gene	abundance	d_gene	CDR3nt	CDR3aa
TRBJ2-6	TRBV24-1	few	-	TGTGCCACCAGTGATCCCGGGACCTCTAGCTCTGGGGCCAACGTCCTGACTTTC	CATSDPGTSSSGANVLTF
TRBJ1-1	TRBV7-6	few	TRBD1	TGTGCCAGCAGCCGGGACAGGGGCGACACTGAAGCTTTCTTT	CASSRDRGDTEAFF
TRBJ2-2	TRBV7-2	many	TRBD2	TGTGCCAGCAGCTTTCTCGCGGGACTAGACACCGGGGAGCTGTTTTTT	CASSFLAGLDTGELFF
TRBJ2-2	TRBV7-2	many	TRBD2	TGTGCCAGCAGCTTGGGGGGGGGAACCACCGGGGAGCTGTTTTTT	CASSLGGGTTGELFF
TRBJ1-5	TRBV7-9	many	TRBD1	TGTGCCAGCAGCGCTACAGGGGCGGACAATCAGCCCCAGCATTTT	CASSATGADNQPQHF
TRBJ2-5	TRBV24-1	many	-	TGTGCCACCAGTGATTCGGCGGAACCACAAGAGACCCAGTACTTC	CATSDSAEPQETQYF
TRBJ2-5	TRBV4-1	many	TRBD2	TGCGCCAGCAGCTCTCTCGAGACTAGCAGGTTGGAGACCCAGTACTTC	CASSSLETSRLETQYF
TRBJ2-5	TRBV7-9	many	TRBD1	TGTGCCAGCAGCTCGTTGACAGGGGGGCAAGAGACCCAGTACTTC	CASSSLTGGQETQYF
TRBJ2-2	TRBV20-1	many	TRBD1	TGCAGCCTGCGAAAACCGACAGGGTTTTACACCGGGGAGCTGTTTTTT	CSLRKPTGFYTGELFF
TRBJ2-6	TRBV4-1	once	-	TGCGCCAGCAGCCAACCTGGACTAACCCTCGCTGGGGCCAACGTCCTGACTTTC	CASSQPGLTLAGANVLTF
TRBJ2-7	TRBV28	few	TRBD1	TGTGCCAGCAGTCCTATTACCGGGACAGGGGACTACGAGCAGTACTTC	CASSPITGTGDYEQYF
TRBJ1-1	TRBV19	many	-	TGTGCCAGTAGTACAGGGGTAGGGACTGAAGCTTTCTTT	CASSTGVGTEAFF
TRBJ1-6	TRBV7-2	many	-	TGTGCCAGCAGCCAGACGACCGAGCCGGCCTATTCACCCCTCCACTTT	CASSQTTEPAYSPLHF
TRBJ2-2	TRBV20-1	many	-	TGCAGTGCTAAAGGCCCCTATAGGGCCGGGGAGCTGTTTTTT	CSAKGPYRAGELFF
TRBJ2-5	TRBV29-1	-	-	TGCAGCGTTAATCCGATTCAAGAGACCCAGTACTTC	CSVNPIQETQYF
TRBJ2-5	TRBV7-9	many	TRBD2	TGTGCCAGCAGCTTATCGGGGGGGGATGAGACCCAGTACTTC	CASSLSGGDETQYF
TRBJ2-1	TRBV7-8	many	-	TGTGCCAGCAGCTTAGTAGGTATTTCGAGCTCCTACAATGAGCAGTTCTTC	CASSLVGISSSYNEQFF
TRBJ2-7	TRBV7-8	many	TRBD2	TGTGCCAGCAGGCGTCTCGGGGGGACCTACGAGCAGTACTTC	CASRRLGGTYEQYF
TRBJ1-5	TRBV28	many	TRBD1	TGTGCCAGCATCCCCAGGGACAGGGGGAAATGGAGCAATCAGCCCCAGCATTTT	CASIPRDRGKWSNQPQHF
TRBJ2-1	TRBV4-1	-	-	TGCGCCAGCAGCCAAGATTCGGGGGGCGGGAGTGAGCAGTTCTTC	CASSQDSGGGSEQFF
TRBJ2-1	TRBV7-6	many	TRBD2	TGTGCCAGCAGCTTAGGCGGGGGGCCGGGCAATGAGCAGTTCTTC	CASSLGGGPGNEQFF
TRBJ1-6	TRBV23-1	-	-	TGCGCCAGCGGGATATGGGGGGCCGTTAGCTCCTATAATTCACCCCTCCACTTT	CASGIWGAVSSYNSPLHF
TRBJ2-5	TRBV5-4	many	-	TGTGCCAGCAGCTTTCATCAAGAGACCCAGTACTTC	CASSFHQETQYF
TRBJ1-1	TRBV29-1	many	TRBD1	TGCAGCGTTGTAAGCTTTAGAAGGACAGGGCCCATGAACACTGAAGCTTTCTTT	CSVVSFRRTGPMNTEAFF